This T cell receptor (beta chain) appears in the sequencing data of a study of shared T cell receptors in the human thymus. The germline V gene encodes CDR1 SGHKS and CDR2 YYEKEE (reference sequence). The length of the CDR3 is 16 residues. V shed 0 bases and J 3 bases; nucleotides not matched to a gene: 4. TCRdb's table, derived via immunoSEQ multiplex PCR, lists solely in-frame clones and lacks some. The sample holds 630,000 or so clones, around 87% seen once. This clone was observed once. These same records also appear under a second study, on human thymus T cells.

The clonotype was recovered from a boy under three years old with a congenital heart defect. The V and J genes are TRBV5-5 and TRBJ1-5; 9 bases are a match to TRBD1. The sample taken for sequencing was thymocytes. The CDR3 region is CASSLVGTGNNQPQHF. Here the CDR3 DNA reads TGTGCCAGCAGCTTGGTTGGGACAGGGAACAATCAGCCCCAGCATTTT.